A selection of T cell receptor beta chains follows, all from one sample in a study of human T cells and chemical hapten exposure. TCRdb re-analysed the RACE reads in MiXCR, keeping a single row per CDR3 protein. The data contain some 70,000 distinct CDR3 sequences, approximately 11% of them singletons. Here the sequenced sample was whole blood, taken in connection with sensitization to the hapten diphenylcyclopropenone (DPC). The receptors were sampled from a woman between 45 and 60 years old with alopecia areata. Some clones in this sample may be carry-over from other donors' samples. Each CDR3 is given with its conserved first and last residue.

v_call	cdr3_aa
TRBV12-5	CASGHRDRYRYGYTF
TRBV28	CASSLRVPYEQYF
TRBV29-1	CSVEEWGALTDTQYF
TRBV27	CASRPLAGGAEFF
TRBV29-1	CSAAVSGGETQYF
TRBV18	CASSPTRVEGYEQYF
TRBV12-3/TRBV12-4	CASRWGSSSSYNSPLHF
TRBV20-1	CSATGTSGGSTDTQYF
TRBV6-1	CASSVQGVYSNQPQHF
TRBV10-2	CASRDTEAFF
TRBV7-6	CASSLEPRQGTNYGYTF
TRBV7-6	CASRPSLRINSPLHF
TRBV5-1	CASSPGTGPLRGQYF
TRBV7-3	CASSFSSTGELFF
TRBV5-1	CASSLSSQETQYF
TRBV12-3/TRBV12-4	CASKKQGGNQPQHF
TRBV28	CASFQAREYGEKLFF
TRBV29-1	CSVEVLDTQYF
TRBV7-2	CASSSGGPEQFF
TRBV11-2	CASIHDSGELFF
TRBV4-2	CASRTGRLAGYNEQFF
TRBV11-2	CASSLGGLSNQPQHF
TRBV12-2	CASRLVLAGVNEQFF
TRBV2	CASRVGDGYTF
TRBV28	CASRGGYAGNTIYF
TRBV4-3	CASSQTGVGTEAFF
TRBV12-3/TRBV12-4	CATRGTGELFF
TRBV28	CASDRQNTEAFF
TRBV3-1	CASSYFWAGTAGEQYF
TRBV7-2	CASSLVTYTGELFF
TRBV7-8	CASSFGQGSSPLHF
TRBV27	CASSPQGRASYEQYF
TRBV18	CASSPRSGRTDTQYF
TRBV7-3	CASSLHGTSLYNEQFF
TRBV20-1	CSASVSYGYTF
TRBV27	CASSLWPPTSDSYEQYF
TRBV7-3	CASSPGTSHEQFF
TRBV28	CASRSGTVYGYTF
TRBV19	CATTPGGGAVNQPQHF
TRBV7-3	CASSLTPGTEETQYF